The 10 T cell receptor beta chains listed next were all sequenced from one sample in a study of blood T cells in healthy people across ages. Alongside a J-beta primer mix, a sample-barcoded 5' primer served in a second PCR lasting roughly 6 to 12 cycles. One entry per CDR3 protein results from TCRdb running MiXCR on the 5' RACE reads. The sample has about 640,000 distinct CDR3 sequences; 58% are singletons. Sequencing used blood. The receptor set was obtained from a man aged 55 to 70 in good health.

This rearrangement joins TRBV5-1 to TRBJ2-7; the D gene could be TRBD1 or TRBD2 (5 bases each). Trimming removed 5 bases from V and 2 bases from J, with 17 bases in between. The CDR3 is made up of 15 amino acids. Germline V gene data show CDR1 as SGHRS and CDR2 as YFSETQ. The CDR3 loop is CASSFGTAEPYEQYF. CDR3 coding DNA: TGCGCCAGCAGTTTCGGGACCGCCGAACCCTACGAGCAGTACTTC.

This chain links TRBV27 with TRBJ2-3, with D maybe TRBD2 (6 bases). The CDR3 length is 16 residues. CDR1 and CDR2 from the germline V gene are MNHEY and SMNVEV (reference sequence). Trimming removed 8 bases at V and 6 bases at J, with 24 bases between. The CDR3 nucleotides read TGTGCCAGCTCAAAAACGGGGGTCAGGTCATCGGATACGCAGTATTTT. Its translation is CASSKTGVRSSDTQYF.

The table lists this clonotype with a few counts. The chain joins TRBV5-1 to TRBJ2-5, with D perhaps matching TRBD2 (5 bases). Germline V gene sequence: CDR1 SGHRS, CDR2 YFSETQ. V was pared by 3 bases and J by 2 bases, with 11 bases between. This CDR3 is 14 amino acids long. CDR3 DNA: TGCGCCAGCAGCTCGACTCCGGGGCAAGAGACCCAGTACTTC. It is translated as CASSSTPGQETQYF.

V gene TRBV21-1 combines with J gene TRBJ1-5. TRBV21-1 is a pseudogene. This CDR3 is built from 16 residues. CDR3 in DNA: TGTGCCAGCAGCAAAGGAGGCAGGGAGGGCAATCAGCCCCAGCATTTT. It encodes CASSKGGREGNQPQHF.

The chain has TRBV13 and TRBJ2-1; 13 nucleotides agree with TRBD2. In germline, CDR1 is PRHDT, CDR2 FYEKMQ (reference sequence). J lost 9 bases, V lost 4 bases, and 6 bases had no gene match. CDR3 length: 15 amino acids. CDR3 nucleotide sequence: TGTGCCAGCAGCTCAGGACTAGCGGGGGCGGTTGAGCAGTTCTTC. Translated, it gives CASSSGLAGAVEQFF.

The rearrangement links TRBV12-3 or TRBV12-4 to TRBJ2-3; 11 nucleotides agree with TRBD2. The CDR3 spans 16 residues. The V gene end was trimmed by 5 bases and the J gene end by 2 bases; junction bases not matched to a gene: 6. CDR3 sequence reads: CASSPQLAGVTDTQYF. In DNA, the CDR3 is TGTGCCAGCAGTCCGCAACTAGCGGGGGTCACAGATACGCAGTATTTT.

Notes on this clonotype: This sequence may be a read error, since a much larger clone differs from it by one base. The chain recombines TRBV4-1 with TRBJ2-5, with D perhaps matching TRBD2 (6 bases). CDR1 is MGHRA and CDR2 is YSYEKL in the germline V gene. The V and J ends lost 5 bases and 11 bases respectively, with 18 bases between them. This CDR3 is built from 13 residues. CDR3 in DNA: TGCGCCAGCAGCACGACTAGTGGCAATGAGCAGTACTTC. It translates to CASSTTSGNEQYF.

The chain carries TRBV12-3 or TRBV12-4 and TRBJ2-7; maybe TRBD1 (6 bases). The CDR3 spans 14 residues. V was pared by 6 bases and J by 1 base, with 13 bases between. In nucleotides, the CDR3 is TGTGCCAGCAGCATCGGACAGTCTTCCTACGAGCAGTACTTC. Translation gives CASSIGQSSYEQYF.

The V call is TRBV3-1, the J call TRBJ2-1; D may be TRBD1 (5 bases). CDR3 length: 16 amino acids. Germline loops: CDR1 LGHDT, CDR2 YNNKEL (reference sequence). The ends were cut back, 1 base at V and 4 bases at J, with 14 bases in the middle. As DNA, the CDR3 is TGTGCCAGCAGCCAAGGTGGAACCAGGGCTTACAATGAGCAGTTCTTC. Amino acids: CASSQGGTRAYNEQFF.

The V and J genes are TRBV20-1 and TRBJ2-4, with TRBD2 identical over 9 bases. The DNA end favors TRBJ2-5, so the J call may be wrong. CDR3 size: 16 residues. Germline V lookup: CDR1 DFQATT, CDR2 SNEGSKA (reference sequence). CDR3 sequence reads: CSAPIGSGGLGETQYF. In nucleotides, the CDR3 is TGCAGTGCCCCAATTGGTAGCGGGGGCCTCGGGGAGACCCAGTACTTC.